This entry features one T cell receptor beta chain sequence. It lacks a known antigen. Nothing much larger sits one base from this clone, and base qualities are not available. This entry comes from a study of control samples from healthy donors and cancer patients (dated by TCRdb to between 2020 and 2021). The library was prepared using the immunoSEQ multiplex PCR assay. TCRdb retrieved this table from immuneACCESS and kept in-frame rearrangements only. Not all clones are present; in checked studies, unresolved V genes account for under half, and no reason is known for the remainder. In all, the sample holds 100,000 to 150,000 clones, and about 93% of those were seen once. The top ten clonotypes cover about 2.5% of the sample. For CDR1 and CDR2, the germline V gene lists LGHNT and FRNRAP. V lost 5 bases and J lost 0 bases; the stretch between them is 11 bases long. The CDR3 runs 15 amino acids, cysteine and phenylalanine included. Only CDR3 DNA is held: 45 bases, read in frame from base 1.

Sequencing input: blood. This clonotype originated in a man aged 40-55 years in good health. The chain links TRBV12-5 with TRBJ1-5; the D gene cannot be named for sure. The CDR3 here reads CASGDQAYSNQPQHF. The bases are TGTGCTAGTGGTGACCAGGCCTATAGCAATCAGCCCCAGCATTTT.